This T cell receptor (beta chain) emerged from a study of OX40 agonist ivuxolimab in advanced cancers. Blood sampling was done at baseline, cycle 4 day 1, and cycle 7 day 1. The CDR3 runs 14 residues. Trimming removed 7 bases from V and 4 bases from J; junction bases left unmatched: 9. Germline CDR1 and CDR2: GTSNPN and SVGIG (reference sequence). Method: immunoSEQ multiplex PCR; TCRdb's copy keeps in-frame clones and lacks some. The sample shows 90,000 to 120,000 clones, around 90% of them seen only once. This chain links TRBV30 with TRBJ2-5, with 10 bases fitting TRBD2. The source is an adult with an advanced solid tumor such as melanoma, head and neck, liver or kidney cancer. Specimen: CD4+ or CD8+ T cells sorted from blood, collected in a trial of the OX40 agonist ivuxolimab. CDR3 in DNA: TGTGCCTTAACCTTAGCGGGAGGATCAGAGACCCAGTACTTC. It encodes CALTLAGGSETQYF.